This TCR beta chain was recovered during a study of cytomegalovirus exposure and HLA in healthy donors. In the case of this clone: Its antigen is currently unknown.

The PCR made use of 60 Vbeta and 13 Jbeta primers. Using immunoSEQ multiplex PCR, the repertoire was profiled, and TCRdb retains in-frame clones only, with some absent. Here the sample spans 120,000 to 150,000 clones, 65% to 85% being singletons. Broader study findings: Several V segments, TRBV6-2 and TRBV6-3 among them, could not be told apart and were dropped.

The CDR3 runs to 15 residues. Germline V gene sequence: CDR1 LNHDA, CDR2 SQIVND (reference sequence). V dropped 3 bases and J dropped 10; count of bases not matched to a gene: 12. The receptor comes from a woman aged 35 to 49 in good health and CMV-seropositive. V gene TRBV19 combines with J gene TRBJ1-5; 7 bases match TRBD1. Material: PBMCs. The CDR3 nucleotides are TGTGCCAGTAGTATCACCGGGACAGCACCCGTCCCCCAGCATTTT. It yields the protein CASSITGTAPVPQHF.